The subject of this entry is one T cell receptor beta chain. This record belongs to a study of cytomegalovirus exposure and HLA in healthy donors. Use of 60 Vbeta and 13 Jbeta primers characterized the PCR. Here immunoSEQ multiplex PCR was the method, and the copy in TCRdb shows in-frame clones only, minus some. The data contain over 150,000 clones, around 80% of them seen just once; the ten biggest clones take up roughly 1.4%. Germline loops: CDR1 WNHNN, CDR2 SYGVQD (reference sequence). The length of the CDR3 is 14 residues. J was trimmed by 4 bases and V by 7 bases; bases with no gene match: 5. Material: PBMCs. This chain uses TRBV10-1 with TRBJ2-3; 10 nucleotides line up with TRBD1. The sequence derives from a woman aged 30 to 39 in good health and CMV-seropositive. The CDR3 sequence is CASTKDRGSDTQYF. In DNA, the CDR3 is TGCGCCAGCACCAAGGACAGGGGGTCAGATACGCAGTATTTT.